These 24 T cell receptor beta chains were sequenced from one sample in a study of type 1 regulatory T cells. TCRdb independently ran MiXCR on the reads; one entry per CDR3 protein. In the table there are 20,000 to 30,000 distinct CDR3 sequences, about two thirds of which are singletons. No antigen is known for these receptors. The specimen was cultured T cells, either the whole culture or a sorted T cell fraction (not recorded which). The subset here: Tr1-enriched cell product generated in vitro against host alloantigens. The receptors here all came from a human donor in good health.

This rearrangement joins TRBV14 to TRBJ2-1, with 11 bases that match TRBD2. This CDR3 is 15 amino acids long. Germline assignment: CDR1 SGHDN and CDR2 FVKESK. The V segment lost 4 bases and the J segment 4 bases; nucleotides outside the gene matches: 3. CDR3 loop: CASSPTSGVYNEQFF. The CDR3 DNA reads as TGTGCCAGCAGCCCGACTAGCGGGGTTTACAATGAGCAGTTCTTC.

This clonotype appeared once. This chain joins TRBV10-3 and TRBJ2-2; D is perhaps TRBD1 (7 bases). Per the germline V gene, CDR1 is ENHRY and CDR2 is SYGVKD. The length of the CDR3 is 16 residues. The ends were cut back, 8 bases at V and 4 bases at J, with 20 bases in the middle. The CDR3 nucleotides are TGTGCCATCGGAGGGGGCAGGGGACAATTCACCGGGGAGCTGTTTTTT. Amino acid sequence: CAIGGGRGQFTGELFF.

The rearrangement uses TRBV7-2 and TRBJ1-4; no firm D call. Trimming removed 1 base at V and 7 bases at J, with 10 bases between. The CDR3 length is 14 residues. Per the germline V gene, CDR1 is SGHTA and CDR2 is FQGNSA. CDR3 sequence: CASSLGFGGEKLFF. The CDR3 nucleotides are TGTGCCAGCAGCTTAGGTTTTGGCGGTGAAAAACTGTTTTTT.

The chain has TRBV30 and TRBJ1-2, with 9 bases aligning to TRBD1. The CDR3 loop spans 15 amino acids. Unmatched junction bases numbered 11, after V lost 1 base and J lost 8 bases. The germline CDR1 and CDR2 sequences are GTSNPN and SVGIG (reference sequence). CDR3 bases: TGTGCCTGGAGTGGGGGACAGGGAACCCTGGGCGGCTACACCTTC. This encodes CAWSGGQGTLGGYTF.

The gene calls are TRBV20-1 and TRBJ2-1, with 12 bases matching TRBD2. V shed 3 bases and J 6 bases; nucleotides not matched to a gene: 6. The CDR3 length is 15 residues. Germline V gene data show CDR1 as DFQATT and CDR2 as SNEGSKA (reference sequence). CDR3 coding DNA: TGCAGTGCTAGGAGACTAGCGGGGGTGGGCAATGAGCAGTTCTTC. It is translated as CSARRLAGVGNEQFF.

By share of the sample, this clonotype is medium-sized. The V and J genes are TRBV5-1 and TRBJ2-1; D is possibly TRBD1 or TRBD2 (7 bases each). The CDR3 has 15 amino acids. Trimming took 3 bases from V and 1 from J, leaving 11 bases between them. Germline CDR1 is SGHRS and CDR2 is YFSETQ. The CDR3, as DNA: TGCGCCAGCAGCTGGGAGGGGGCTTCCTACAATGAGCAGTTCTTC. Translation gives CASSWEGASYNEQFF. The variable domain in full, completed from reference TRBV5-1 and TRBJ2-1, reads KAGVTQTPRYLIKTRGQQVTLSCSPISGHRSVSWYQQTPGQGLQFLFEYFSETQRNKGNFPGRFSGRQFSNSRSEMNVSTLELGDSALYLCASSWEGASYNEQFFGPGTRLTVL.

The chain's CDR3 is CASSYLGTSGGGTGELFF. CDR3 bases: TGTGCCAGCAGCTATCTGGGGACTAGCGGGGGTGGCACCGGGGAGCTGTTTTTT. The rearrangement links TRBV7-2 to TRBJ2-2; 14 nucleotides line up with TRBD2. The germline V gene has CDR1 SGHTA and CDR2 FQGNSA. V was pared by 4 bases and J by 4 bases, with 8 bases of the junction left unmatched. The CDR3 has 18 residues.

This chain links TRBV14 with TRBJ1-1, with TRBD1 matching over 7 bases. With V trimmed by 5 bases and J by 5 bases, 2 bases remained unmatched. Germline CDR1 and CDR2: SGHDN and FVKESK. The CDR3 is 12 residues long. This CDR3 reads CASSNRGTEAFF. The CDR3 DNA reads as TGTGCCAGCAGCAACAGGGGAACTGAAGCTTTCTTT.

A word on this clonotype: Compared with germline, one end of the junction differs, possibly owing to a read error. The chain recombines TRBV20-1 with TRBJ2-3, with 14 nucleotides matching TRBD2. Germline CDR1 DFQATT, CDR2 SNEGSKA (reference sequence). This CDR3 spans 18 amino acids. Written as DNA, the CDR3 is TGCAGTGCCAGAGAAAGACTAGCGGGGGGGCCAGGGGCAGATACGCAGTATTTT. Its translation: CSARERLAGGPGADTQYF.

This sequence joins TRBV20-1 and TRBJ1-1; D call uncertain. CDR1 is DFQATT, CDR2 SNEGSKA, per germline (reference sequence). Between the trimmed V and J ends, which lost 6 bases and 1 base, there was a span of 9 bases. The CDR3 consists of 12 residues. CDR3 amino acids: CSALSQNTEAFF. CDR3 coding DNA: TGCAGTGCCCTGAGTCAGAACACTGAAGCTTTCTTT.

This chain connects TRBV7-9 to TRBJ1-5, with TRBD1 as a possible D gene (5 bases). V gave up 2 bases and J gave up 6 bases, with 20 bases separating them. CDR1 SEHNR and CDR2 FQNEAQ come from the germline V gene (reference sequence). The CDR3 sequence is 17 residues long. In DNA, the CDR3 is TGTGCCAGCAGCTTATACGTGAGGTCTACGGGGGGTCAGCCCCAGCATTTT. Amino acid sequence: CASSLYVRSTGGQPQHF.

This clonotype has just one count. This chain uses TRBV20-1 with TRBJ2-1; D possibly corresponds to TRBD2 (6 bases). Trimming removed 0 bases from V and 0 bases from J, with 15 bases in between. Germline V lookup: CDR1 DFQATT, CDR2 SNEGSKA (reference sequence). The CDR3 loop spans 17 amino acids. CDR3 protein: CSARDPGVGGSYNEQFF. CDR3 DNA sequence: TGCAGTGCTAGAGATCCGGGGGTAGGCGGCTCCTACAATGAGCAGTTCTTC.

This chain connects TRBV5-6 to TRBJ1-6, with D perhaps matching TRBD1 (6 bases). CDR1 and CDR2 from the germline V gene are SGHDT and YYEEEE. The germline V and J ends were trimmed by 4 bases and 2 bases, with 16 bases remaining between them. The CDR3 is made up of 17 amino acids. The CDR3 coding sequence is TGTGCCAGCAGCCGATGGACAGCCGGGGCCTATAATTCACCCCTCCACTTT. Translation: CASSRWTAGAYNSPLHF.

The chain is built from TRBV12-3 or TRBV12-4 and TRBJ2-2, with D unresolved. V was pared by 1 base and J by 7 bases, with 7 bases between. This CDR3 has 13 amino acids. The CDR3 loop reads CASSLGFSGELFF. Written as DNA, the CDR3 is TGTGCCAGCAGTTTAGGGTTTAGCGGGGAGCTGTTTTTT.

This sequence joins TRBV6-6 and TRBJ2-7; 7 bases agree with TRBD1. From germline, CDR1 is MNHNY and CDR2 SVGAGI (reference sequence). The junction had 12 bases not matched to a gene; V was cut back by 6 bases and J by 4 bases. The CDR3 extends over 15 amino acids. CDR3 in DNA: TGTGCCAGCAGCCCCCGTGGACAGGCTTCGTACGAGCAGTACTTC. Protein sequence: CASSPRGQASYEQYF.

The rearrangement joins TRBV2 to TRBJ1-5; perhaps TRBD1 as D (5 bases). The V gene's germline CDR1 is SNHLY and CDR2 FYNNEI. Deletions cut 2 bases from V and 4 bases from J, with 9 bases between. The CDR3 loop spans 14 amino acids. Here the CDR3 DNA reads TGTGCCAGCAGTGAATGGGGGGGGAATCAGCCCCAGCATTTT. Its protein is CASSEWGGNQPQHF.

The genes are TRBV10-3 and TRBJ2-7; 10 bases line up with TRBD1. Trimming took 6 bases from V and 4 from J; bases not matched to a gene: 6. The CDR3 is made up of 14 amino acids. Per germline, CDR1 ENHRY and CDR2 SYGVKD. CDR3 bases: TGTGCCATCAGGCCGGGACAGGGGCAGTACGAGCAGTACTTC. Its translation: CAIRPGQGQYEQYF.

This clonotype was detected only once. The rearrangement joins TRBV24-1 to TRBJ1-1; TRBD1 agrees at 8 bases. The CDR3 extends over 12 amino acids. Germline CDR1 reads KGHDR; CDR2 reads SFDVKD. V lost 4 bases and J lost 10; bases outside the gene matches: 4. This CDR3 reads CATSEPGTGAFF. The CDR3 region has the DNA TGTGCCACCAGTGAGCCCGGGACAGGAGCTTTCTTT.

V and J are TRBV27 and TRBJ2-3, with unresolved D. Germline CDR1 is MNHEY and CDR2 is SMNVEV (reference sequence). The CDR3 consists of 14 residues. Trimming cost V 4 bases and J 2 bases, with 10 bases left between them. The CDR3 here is CASSYTEFTDTQYF. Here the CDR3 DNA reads TGTGCCAGCAGTTATACGGAGTTCACAGATACGCAGTATTTT.

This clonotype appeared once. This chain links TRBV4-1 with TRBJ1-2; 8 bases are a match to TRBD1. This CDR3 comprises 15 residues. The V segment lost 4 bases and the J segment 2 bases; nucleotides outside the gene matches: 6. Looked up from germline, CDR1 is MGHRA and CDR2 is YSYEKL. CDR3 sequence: CASSPDRGFNYGYTF. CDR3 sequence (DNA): TGCGCCAGCAGCCCCGACAGGGGCTTCAACTATGGCTACACCTTC.

The DNA for the CDR3 is TGTGCCAGCACCAAAGGAGGGGTGGGCTACGAGCAGTACTTC. Encoded protein: CASTKGGVGYEQYF. The chain couples TRBV6-6 to TRBJ2-7; TRBD2 might be the D (6 bases). The germline gives CDR1 MNHNY, CDR2 SVGAGI (reference sequence). Between the trimmed V and J ends, which lost 7 bases and 3 bases, there was a span of 16 bases. The CDR3 runs 14 residues.

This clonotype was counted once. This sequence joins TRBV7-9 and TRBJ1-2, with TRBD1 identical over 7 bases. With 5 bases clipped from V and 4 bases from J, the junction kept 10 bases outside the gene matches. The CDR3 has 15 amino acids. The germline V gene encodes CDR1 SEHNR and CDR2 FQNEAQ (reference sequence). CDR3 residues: CASSATRQGSYGYTF. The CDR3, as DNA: TGTGCCAGCAGCGCGACCCGACAGGGCAGCTATGGCTACACCTTC. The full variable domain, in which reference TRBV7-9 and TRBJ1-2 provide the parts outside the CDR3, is DTGVSQNPRHKITKRGQNVTFRCDPISEHNRLYWYRQTLGQGPEFLTYFQNEAQLEKSRLLSDRFSAERPKGSFSTLEIQRTEQGDSAMYLCASSATRQGSYGYTFGSGTRLTVV.

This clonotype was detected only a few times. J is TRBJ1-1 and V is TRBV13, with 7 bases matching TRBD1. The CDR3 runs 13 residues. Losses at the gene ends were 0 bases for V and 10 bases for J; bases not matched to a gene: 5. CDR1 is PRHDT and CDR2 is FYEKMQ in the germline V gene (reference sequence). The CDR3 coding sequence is TGTGCCAGCAGCTTAGGCCAGGGGGACGGAGCTTTCTTT. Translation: CASSLGQGDGAFF.

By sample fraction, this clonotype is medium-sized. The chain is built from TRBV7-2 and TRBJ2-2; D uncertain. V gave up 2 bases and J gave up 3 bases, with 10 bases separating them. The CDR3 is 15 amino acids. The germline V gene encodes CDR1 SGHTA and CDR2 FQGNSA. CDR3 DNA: TGTGCCAGCAGCTTAAGGATAACCTACACCGGGGAGCTGTTTTTT. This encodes CASSLRITYTGELFF.